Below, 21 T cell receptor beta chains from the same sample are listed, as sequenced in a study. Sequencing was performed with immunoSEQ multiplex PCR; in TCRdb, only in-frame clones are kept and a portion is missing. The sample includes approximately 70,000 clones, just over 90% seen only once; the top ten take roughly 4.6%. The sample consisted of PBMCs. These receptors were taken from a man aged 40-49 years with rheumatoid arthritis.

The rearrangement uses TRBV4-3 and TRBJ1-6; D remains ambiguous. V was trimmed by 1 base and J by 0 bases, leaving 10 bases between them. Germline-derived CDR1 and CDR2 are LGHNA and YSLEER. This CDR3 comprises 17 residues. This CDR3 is CASSQAGGGSYNSPLHF. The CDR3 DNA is TGCGCCAGCAGCCAAGCTGGTGGAGGCTCCTATAATTCACCCCTCCACTTT.

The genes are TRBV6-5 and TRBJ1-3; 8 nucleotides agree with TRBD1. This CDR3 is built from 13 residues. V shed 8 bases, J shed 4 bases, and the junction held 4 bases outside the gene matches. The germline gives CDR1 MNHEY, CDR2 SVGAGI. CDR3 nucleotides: TGTGCCAGCGCCAGGACAGGGGGAAACACCATATATTTT. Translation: CASARTGGNTIYF.

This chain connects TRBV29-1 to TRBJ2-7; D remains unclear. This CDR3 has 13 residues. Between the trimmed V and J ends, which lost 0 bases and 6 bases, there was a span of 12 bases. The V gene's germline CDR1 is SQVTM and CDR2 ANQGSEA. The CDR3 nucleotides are TGCAGCGTTGAAGAGGCAGGCGGCCTCGAGCAGTACTTC. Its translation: CSVEEAGGLEQYF.

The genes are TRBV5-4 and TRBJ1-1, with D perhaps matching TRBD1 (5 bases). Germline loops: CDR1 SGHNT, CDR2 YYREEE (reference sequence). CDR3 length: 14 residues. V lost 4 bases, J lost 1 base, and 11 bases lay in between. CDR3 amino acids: CASSRQTPNTEAFF. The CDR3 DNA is TGTGCCAGCAGCCGACAGACACCGAACACTGAAGCTTTCTTT.

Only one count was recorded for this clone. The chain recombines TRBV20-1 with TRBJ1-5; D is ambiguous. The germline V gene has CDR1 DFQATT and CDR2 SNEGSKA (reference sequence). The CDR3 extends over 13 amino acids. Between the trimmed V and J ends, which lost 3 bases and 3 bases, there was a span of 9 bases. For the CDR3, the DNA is TGCAGTGCTAGTTCGGGGATCAATCAGCCCCAGCATTTT. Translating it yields CSASSGINQPQHF.

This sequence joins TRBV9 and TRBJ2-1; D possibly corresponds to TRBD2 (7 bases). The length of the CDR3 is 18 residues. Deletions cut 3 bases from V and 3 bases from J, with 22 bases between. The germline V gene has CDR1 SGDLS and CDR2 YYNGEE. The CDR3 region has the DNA TGTGCCAGCAGCGCTCGCCGGGGGGCTAGCGGAGACTACAATGAGCAGTTCTTC. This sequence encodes CASSARRGASGDYNEQFF.

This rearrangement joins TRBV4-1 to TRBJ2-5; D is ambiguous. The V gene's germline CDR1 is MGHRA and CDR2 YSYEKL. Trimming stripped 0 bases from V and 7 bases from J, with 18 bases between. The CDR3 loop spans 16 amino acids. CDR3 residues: CASSQDAYLNIGTQYF. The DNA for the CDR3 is TGCGCCAGCAGCCAAGATGCATACCTCAATATCGGGACCCAGTACTTC.

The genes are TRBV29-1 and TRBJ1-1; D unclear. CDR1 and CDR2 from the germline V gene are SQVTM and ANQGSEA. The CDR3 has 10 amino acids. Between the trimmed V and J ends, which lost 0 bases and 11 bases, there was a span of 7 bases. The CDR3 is CSVEDRAAFF. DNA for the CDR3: TGCAGCGTTGAAGATCGGGCGGCTTTCTTT.

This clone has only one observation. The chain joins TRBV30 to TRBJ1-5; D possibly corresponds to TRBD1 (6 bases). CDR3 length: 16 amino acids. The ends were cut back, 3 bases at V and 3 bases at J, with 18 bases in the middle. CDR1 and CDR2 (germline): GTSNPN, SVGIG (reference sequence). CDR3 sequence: CAWSPRRGGLNQPQHF. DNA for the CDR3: TGTGCCTGGAGCCCTAGACGAGGGGGACTCAATCAGCCCCAGCATTTT.

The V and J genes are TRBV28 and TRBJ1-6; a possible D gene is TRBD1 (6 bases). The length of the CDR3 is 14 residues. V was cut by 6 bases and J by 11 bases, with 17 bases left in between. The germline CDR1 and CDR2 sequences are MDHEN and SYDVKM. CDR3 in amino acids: CASRVYQGPTPLHF. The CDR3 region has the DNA TGTGCCAGCAGGGTCTATCAGGGGCCCACACCCCTCCACTTT.

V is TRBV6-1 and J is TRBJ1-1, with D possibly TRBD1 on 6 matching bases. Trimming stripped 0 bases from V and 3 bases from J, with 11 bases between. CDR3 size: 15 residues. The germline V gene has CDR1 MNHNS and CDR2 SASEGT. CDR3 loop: CASSEARGAYTEAFF. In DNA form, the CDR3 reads TGTGCCAGCAGTGAAGCGAGGGGGGCGTACACTGAAGCTTTCTTT.

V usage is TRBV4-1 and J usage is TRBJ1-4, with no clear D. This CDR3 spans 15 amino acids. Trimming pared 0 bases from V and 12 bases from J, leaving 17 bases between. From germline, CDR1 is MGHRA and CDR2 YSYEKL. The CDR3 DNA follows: TGCGCCAGCAGCCAAGAAAGGGCCATTCGCGAACAACTGTTTTTT. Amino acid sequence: CASSQERAIREQLFF.

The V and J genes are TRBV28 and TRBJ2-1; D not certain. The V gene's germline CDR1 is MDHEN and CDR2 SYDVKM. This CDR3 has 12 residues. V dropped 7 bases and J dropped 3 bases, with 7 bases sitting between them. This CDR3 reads CASTASYNEQFF. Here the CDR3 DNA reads TGTGCCAGCACTGCTAGCTACAATGAGCAGTTCTTC. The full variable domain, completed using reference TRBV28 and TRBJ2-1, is DVKVTQSSRYLVKRTGEKVFLECVQDMDHENMFWYRQDPGLGLRLIYFSYDVKMKEKGDIPEGYSVSREKKERFSLILESASTNQTSMYLCASTASYNEQFFGPGTRLTVL.

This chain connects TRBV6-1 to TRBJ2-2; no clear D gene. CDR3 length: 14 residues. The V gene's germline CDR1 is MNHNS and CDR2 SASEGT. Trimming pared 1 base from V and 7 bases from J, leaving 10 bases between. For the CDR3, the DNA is TGTGCCAGCAGTGAAGTTCGCGGATACGGGGAGCTGTTTTTT. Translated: CASSEVRGYGELFF.

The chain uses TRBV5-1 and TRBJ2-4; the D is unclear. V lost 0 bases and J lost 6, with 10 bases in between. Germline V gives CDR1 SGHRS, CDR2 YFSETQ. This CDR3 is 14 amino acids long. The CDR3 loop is CASSLVIDTNIQYF. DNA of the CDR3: TGCGCCAGCAGCTTGGTCATCGACACAAACATTCAGTACTTC. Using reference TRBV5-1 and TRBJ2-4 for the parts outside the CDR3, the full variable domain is KAGVTQTPRYLIKTRGQQVTLSCSPISGHRSVSWYQQTPGQGLQFLFEYFSETQRNKGNFPGRFSGRQFSNSRSEMNVSTLELGDSALYLCASSLVIDTNIQYFGAGTRLSVL.

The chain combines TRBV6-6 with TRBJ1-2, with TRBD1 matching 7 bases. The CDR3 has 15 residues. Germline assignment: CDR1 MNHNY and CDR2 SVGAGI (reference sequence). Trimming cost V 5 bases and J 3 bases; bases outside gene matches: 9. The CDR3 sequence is CASSPRAGGDYGYTF. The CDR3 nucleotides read TGTGCCAGCAGTCCACGGGCAGGGGGGGACTATGGCTACACCTTC.

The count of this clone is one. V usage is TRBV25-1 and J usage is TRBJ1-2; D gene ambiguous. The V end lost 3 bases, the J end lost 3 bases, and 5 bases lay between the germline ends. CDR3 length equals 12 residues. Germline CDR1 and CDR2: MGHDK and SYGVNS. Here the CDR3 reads CASSDRHYGYTF. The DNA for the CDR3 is TGTGCCAGCAGTGACAGACACTATGGCTACACCTTC.

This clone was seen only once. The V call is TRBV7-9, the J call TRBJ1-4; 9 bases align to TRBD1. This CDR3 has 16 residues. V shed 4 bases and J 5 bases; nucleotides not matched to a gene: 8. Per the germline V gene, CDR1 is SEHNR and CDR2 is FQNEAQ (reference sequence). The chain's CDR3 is CASSSPSGTGNEKLFF. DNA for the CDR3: TGTGCCAGCAGCTCACCTTCCGGGACAGGGAATGAAAAACTGTTTTTT.

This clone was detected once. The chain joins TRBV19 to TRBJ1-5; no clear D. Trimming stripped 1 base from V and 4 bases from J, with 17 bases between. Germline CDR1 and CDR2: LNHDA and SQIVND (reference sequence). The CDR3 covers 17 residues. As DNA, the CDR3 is TGTGCCAGTAGTATAGTCCAGCGGAGTAGCCGTAATCAGCCCCAGCATTTT. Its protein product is CASSIVQRSSRNQPQHF.

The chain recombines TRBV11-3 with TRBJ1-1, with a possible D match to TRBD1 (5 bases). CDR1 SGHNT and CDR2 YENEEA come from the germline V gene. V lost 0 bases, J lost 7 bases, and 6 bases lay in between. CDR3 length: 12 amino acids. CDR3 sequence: CASSLDRGEAFF. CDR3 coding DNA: TGTGCCAGCAGCTTAGATAGGGGTGAAGCTTTCTTT.

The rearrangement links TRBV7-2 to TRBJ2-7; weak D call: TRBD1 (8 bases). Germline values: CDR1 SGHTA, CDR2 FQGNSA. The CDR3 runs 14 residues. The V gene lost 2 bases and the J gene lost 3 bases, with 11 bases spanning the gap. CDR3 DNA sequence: TGTGCCAGCAGCTTAAGCGGGACAGGCTACGAGCAGTACTTC. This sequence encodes CASSLSGTGYEQYF. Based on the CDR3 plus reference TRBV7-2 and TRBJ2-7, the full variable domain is GAGVSQSPSNKVTEKGKDVELRCDPISGHTALYWYRQSLGQGLEFLIYFQGNSAPDKSGLPSDRFSAERTGGSVSTLTIQRTQQEDSAVYLCASSLSGTGYEQYFGPGTRLTVT.